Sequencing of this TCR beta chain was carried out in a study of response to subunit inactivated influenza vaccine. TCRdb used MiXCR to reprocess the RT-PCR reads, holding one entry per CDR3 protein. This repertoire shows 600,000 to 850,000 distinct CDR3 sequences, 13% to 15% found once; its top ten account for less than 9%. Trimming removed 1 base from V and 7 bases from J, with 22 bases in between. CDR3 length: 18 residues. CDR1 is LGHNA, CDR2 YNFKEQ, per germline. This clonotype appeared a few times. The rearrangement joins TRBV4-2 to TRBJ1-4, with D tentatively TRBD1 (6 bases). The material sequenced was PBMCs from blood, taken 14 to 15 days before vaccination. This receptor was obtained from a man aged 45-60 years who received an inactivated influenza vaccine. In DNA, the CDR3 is TGTGCCAGCAGCCAAGCGGGGGGTCCGGGACACCCTTTTGAAAAACTGTTTTTT. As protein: CASSQAGGPGHPFEKLFF.